The rows below give T cell receptor beta chains drawn from one sample of a study of chemoradiotherapy in HPV16-positive cancers. Sequencing used immunoSEQ multiplex PCR; TCRdb keeps in-frame clones, though not all of them. The sample comprises fewer than 70,000 clones, 90% of which are singletons, and around 3.3% rests with the top ten. The sequences come from blood, collected from a patient who underwent chemoradiotherapy. Receptors were obtained from a human donor with HPV-associated anogenital cancer. Each CDR3 is given with its conserved first and last residue. A D gene is named only where the DNA matches it firmly. Only some rows state a clone size, as once, few, many or a class for expanded clones.

j_call d_call cdr3_length clone_size v_call cdr3_aa cdr3_nt
TRBJ1-6 NA 13 once TRBV12-5 CASGLVQGSPLHF TGTGCTAGTGGTTTGGTACAGGGTTCACCCCTCCACTTT
TRBJ1-1 TRBD1 15 NA TRBV5-6 CASSLEQGAPTEAFF TGTGCCAGCAGCTTGGAACAGGGGGCGCCCACTGAAGCTTTCTTT
TRBJ1-3 NA 12 NA TRBV5-1 CASRQDGNTIYF TGCGCCAGCAGACAGGACGGAAACACCATATATTTT
TRBJ1-6 NA 15 NA TRBV4-3 CASSQDFQLNSPLHF TGCGCCAGCAGCCAAGATTTCCAGCTTAATTCACCCCTCCACTTT
TRBJ2-3 NA 16 NA TRBV5-4 CASSLDPDSTTDTQYF TGTGCCAGCAGCTTGGACCCAGACTCCACCACAGATACGCAGTATTTT
TRBJ2-1 NA 12 NA TRBV28 CASSSLLGEQFF TGTGCCAGCAGTAGCTTATTAGGTGAGCAGTTCTTC
TRBJ2-1 NA 15 NA TRBV7-3 CASSPQAAAYNEQFF TGTGCCAGCAGCCCCCAGGCGGCGGCTTACAATGAGCAGTTCTTC
TRBJ2-7 NA 14 NA TRBV13 CASSLRQGSHEQYF TGTGCCAGCAGCTTAAGGCAGGGCTCCCACGAGCAGTACTTC
TRBJ1-2 NA 16 once TRBV15 CATSKSSFGGAGGYTF TGTGCCACCAGCAAGTCCTCTTTTGGGGGCGCGGGTGGCTACACCTTC
TRBJ2-7 TRBD1 13 NA TRBV6-5 CASSQETGLEQYF TGTGCCAGCAGCCAAGAGACAGGGCTCGAGCAGTACTTC
TRBJ2-5 NA 10 NA TRBV20-1 CSAYRETQYF TGCAGTGCCTATAGAGAGACCCAGTACTTC
TRBJ1-1 NA 11 NA TRBV30 CAWRGLAEAFF TGTGCCTGGAGGGGGCTTGCTGAAGCTTTCTTT
TRBJ2-7 TRBD2 15 NA TRBV18 CASSSGSGDAYEQYF TGTGCCAGCTCATCGGGTAGCGGGGACGCCTACGAGCAGTACTTC
TRBJ1-1 TRBD1 13 NA TRBV30 CAWTAGGGQGAFF TGTGCCTGGACCGCAGGGGGCGGTCAAGGAGCTTTCTTT
TRBJ1-3 NA 14 NA TRBV9 CASSVAREGNTIYF TGTGCCAGCAGCGTAGCTAGGGAGGGAAACACCATATATTTT
TRBJ2-3 TRBD2 14 NA TRBV7-9 CASSIGTSPDTQYF TGTGCCAGCAGCATAGGGACTAGCCCAGATACGCAGTATTTT
TRBJ2-7 NA 17 NA TRBV4-2 CASSQGGGQAEYYEQYF TGTGCCAGCAGCCAAGGGGGGGGACAGGCTGAATACTACGAGCAGTACTTC
TRBJ2-7 TRBD1 14 NA TRBV6-5 CASSLGQATYEQYF TGTGCCAGCAGTCTGGGACAGGCCACCTACGAGCAGTACTTC
TRBJ1-3 NA 12 NA TRBV30 CAWSVHGNTIYF TGTGCCTGGAGTGTACATGGAAACACCATATATTTT